The 14 T cell receptor beta chains below were found in one sample sequenced in a study of cytomegalovirus exposure and HLA in healthy donors. Sequencing was performed with immunoSEQ multiplex PCR; in TCRdb, only in-frame clones are kept and a portion is missing. Of about 130,000 clones listed, approximately 92% are singletons. The sample consisted of PBMCs. The receptors here all came from a woman aged 18-29 years in good health and CMV-seropositive.

The chain combines TRBV7-8 with TRBJ2-7; possibly TRBD1 for D (6 bases). CDR1 SGHVS and CDR2 FQNEAQ come from the germline V gene. CDR3 length: 16 amino acids. V lost 0 bases and J 4 bases, leaving 16 bases between the germline ends. As DNA, the CDR3 is TGTGCCAGCAGCTTAGCGCTTGGGTCAGGGGAGTACGAGCAGTACTTC. Its translation is CASSLALGSGEYEQYF.

The chain links TRBV28 to TRBJ1-6; D may be TRBD1 (5 bases). This CDR3 is 16 amino acids long. Germline-derived CDR1 and CDR2 are MDHEN and SYDVKM. The germline V and J ends were trimmed by 6 bases and 0 bases, with 12 bases remaining between them. CDR3 coding DNA: TGTGCCAGCAGCAGTGACAGTCCCTCCTATAATTCACCCCTCCACTTT. Encoded protein: CASSSDSPSYNSPLHF.

V is TRBV5-1 and J is TRBJ2-1; 9 positions match TRBD1. This CDR3 comprises 15 residues. The V gene end was trimmed by 4 bases and the J gene end by 7 bases; junction bases not matched to a gene: 9. Germline CDR1 is SGHRS and CDR2 is YFSETQ. CDR3 DNA: TGCGCCAGCAGCCCACAGGGGGCGTCGAGAAATGAGCAGTTCTTC. This sequence encodes CASSPQGASRNEQFF.

This chain uses TRBV7-9 with TRBJ2-7; 7 bases agree with TRBD2. With 3 bases clipped from V and 0 bases from J, the junction kept 2 bases outside the gene matches. Germline-derived CDR1 and CDR2 are SEHNR and FQNEAQ (reference sequence). CDR3 length: 14 amino acids. DNA of the CDR3: TGTGCCAGCAGCTTCGGGGGGATCTCCTACGAGCAGTACTTC. It specifies CASSFGGISYEQYF.

This clone was counted a few times. The chain uses TRBV7-7 and TRBJ1-6; a weak D match, TRBD1 (6 bases). The germline V and J ends were trimmed by 1 base and 0 bases, with 16 bases remaining between them. Germline CDR1 reads SSHAT; CDR2 reads FNYEAQ (reference sequence). This CDR3 has 19 amino acids. As DNA, the CDR3 is TGTGCCAGCAGCTTAGATGGGACAACAAAAAGCTCCTATAATTCACCCCTCCACTTT. Residues: CASSLDGTTKSSYNSPLHF.

This clone was detected a few times. This rearrangement joins TRBV19 to TRBJ1-1; D unclear. Germline V lookup: CDR1 LNHDA, CDR2 SQIVND (reference sequence). V was pared by 3 bases and J by 4 bases, with 9 bases between. The CDR3 is 13 amino acids. CDR3 DNA sequence: TGTGCCAGTAGTATGGTCCGCAGCACTGAAGCTTTCTTT. This gives the protein CASSMVRSTEAFF.

Only a few counts were recorded for this clone. This chain joins TRBV2 and TRBJ1-2; unclear D gene. The CDR3 totals 12 residues. V dropped 5 bases and J dropped 6 bases, with 10 bases sitting between them. Germline lookup yields CDR1 SNHLY and CDR2 FYNNEI. In DNA, the CDR3 is TGTGCCAGCAGTCGGGGTGGGGATGGCTACACCTTC. This sequence encodes CASSRGGDGYTF.

The gene calls are TRBV6-1 and TRBJ1-2; perhaps TRBD1 as D (5 bases). CDR3 length equals 11 residues. CDR1 and CDR2 from the germline V gene are MNHNS and SASEGT. V lost 3 bases to trimming and J lost 7 bases, with 6 bases between them. Written as DNA, the CDR3 is TGTGCCAGCAGTGAGACAGCTGGCTACACCTTC. Translated, it gives CASSETAGYTF.

The chain links TRBV28 to TRBJ1-6, with D possibly TRBD1 on 5 matching bases. There are 15 residues in the CDR3. Trimming left V 2 bases short and J 15 bases short, with 20 bases between. Per the germline V gene, CDR1 is MDHEN and CDR2 is SYDVKM. The CDR3 spells CASSLAGPGERVLHF. CDR3 DNA: TGTGCCAGCAGTTTAGCGGGGCCCGGCGAGAGAGTCCTCCACTTT.

The rearrangement joins TRBV7-2 to TRBJ2-7; possibly TRBD1 for D (6 bases). The CDR3 totals 16 residues. The ends were cut back, 5 bases at V and 0 bases at J, with 17 bases in the middle. Germline V gives CDR1 SGHTA, CDR2 FQGNSA. The chain's CDR3 is CASSRPGQSVSYEQYF. DNA for the CDR3: TGTGCCAGCAGCCGACCCGGACAGTCCGTCTCCTACGAGCAGTACTTC.

The chain is built from TRBV2 and TRBJ1-1, with 7 bases that match TRBD1. Germline CDR1 SNHLY, CDR2 FYNNEI. The CDR3 spans 15 residues. The junction had 10 bases not matched to a gene; V was cut back by 8 bases and J by 1 base. The CDR3 reads CASLEEGQPNTEAFF. The CDR3 DNA is TGTGCCAGCCTCGAAGAGGGACAGCCGAACACTGAAGCTTTCTTT. Full variable domain (outside the CDR3, taken from reference TRBV2 and TRBJ1-1): EPEVTQTPSHQVTQMGQEVILRCVPISNHLYFYWYRQILGQKVEFLVSFYNNEISEKSEIFDDQFSVERPDGSNFTLKIRSTKLEDSAMYFCASLEEGQPNTEAFFGQGTRLTVV.

This sequence joins TRBV5-1 and TRBJ1-4; 11 nucleotides match TRBD1. Germline CDR1 is SGHRS and CDR2 is YFSETQ. V shed 4 bases, J shed 7 bases, and the junction held 6 bases outside the gene matches. The CDR3 covers 15 residues. The CDR3: CASSTGQGEGEKLFF. CDR3 DNA: TGCGCCAGCAGCACGGGACAGGGGGAGGGTGAAAAACTGTTTTTT.

V is TRBV5-1 and J is TRBJ1-1; D perhaps matches TRBD1 (6 bases). The CDR3 has 14 amino acids. CDR1 is SGHRS, CDR2 YFSETQ, per germline. V gave up 1 base and J gave up 4 bases, with 11 bases separating them. CDR3 coding DNA: TGCGCCAGCAGCTTGATCGGACAGTTCACTGAAGCTTTCTTT. Its protein is CASSLIGQFTEAFF.

This chain connects TRBV28 to TRBJ1-1, with D perhaps matching TRBD1 (5 bases). Germline loops: CDR1 MDHEN, CDR2 SYDVKM. Trimming left V 1 base short and J 11 bases short, with 14 bases between. The CDR3 contains 13 residues. The CDR3 is CASSLSAGGGAFF. DNA for the CDR3: TGTGCCAGCAGTTTATCTGCGGGGGGAGGGGCTTTCTTT.